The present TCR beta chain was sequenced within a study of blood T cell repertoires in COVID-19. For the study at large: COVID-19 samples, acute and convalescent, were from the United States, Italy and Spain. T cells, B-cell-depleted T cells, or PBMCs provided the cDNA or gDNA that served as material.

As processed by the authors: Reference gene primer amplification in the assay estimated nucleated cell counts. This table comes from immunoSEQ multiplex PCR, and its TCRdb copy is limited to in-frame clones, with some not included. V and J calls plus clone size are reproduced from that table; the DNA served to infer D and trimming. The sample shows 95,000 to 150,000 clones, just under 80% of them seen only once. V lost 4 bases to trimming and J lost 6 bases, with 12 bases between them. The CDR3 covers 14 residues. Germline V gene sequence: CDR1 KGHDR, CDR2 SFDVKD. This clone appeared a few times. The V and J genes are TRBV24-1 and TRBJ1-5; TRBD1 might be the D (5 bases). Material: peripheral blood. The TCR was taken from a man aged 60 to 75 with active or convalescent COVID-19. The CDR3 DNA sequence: TGTGCCACCAGTGAGGCGGGACCTGGTCAGCCCCAGCATTTT. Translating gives CATSEAGPGQPQHF.